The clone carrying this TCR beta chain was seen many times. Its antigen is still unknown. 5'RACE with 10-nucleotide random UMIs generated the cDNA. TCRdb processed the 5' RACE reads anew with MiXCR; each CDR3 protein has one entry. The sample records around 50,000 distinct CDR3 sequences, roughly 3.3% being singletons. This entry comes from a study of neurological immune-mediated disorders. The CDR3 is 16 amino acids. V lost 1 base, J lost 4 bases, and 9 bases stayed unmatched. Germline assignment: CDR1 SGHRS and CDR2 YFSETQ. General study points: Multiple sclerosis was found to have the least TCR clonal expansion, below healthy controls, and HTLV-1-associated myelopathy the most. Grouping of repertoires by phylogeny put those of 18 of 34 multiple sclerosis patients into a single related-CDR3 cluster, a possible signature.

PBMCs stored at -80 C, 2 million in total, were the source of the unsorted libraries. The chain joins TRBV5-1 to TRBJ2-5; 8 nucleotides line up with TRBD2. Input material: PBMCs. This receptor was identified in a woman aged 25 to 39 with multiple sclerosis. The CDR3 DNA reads TGCGCCAGCAGCTTGTGGCCGGGGGGGCCTGGAGAGACCCAGTACTTC. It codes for CASSLWPGGPGETQYF.